The next 14 T cell receptor beta chains were all read from a single sample in a study of shared clonotypes between healthy human individuals (dated by TCRdb to the early 2020s). Receptors were amplified or captured by the immunoSEQ multiplex PCR assay. TCRdb took over this immuneACCESS table, retaining in-frame rearrangements with V and J assigned. Such tables are incomplete; in checked studies, under half of the missing clones stem from an unresolved V gene, and the remainder is unexplained. The sample table lists approximately 2.1 million clones, over 85% of them with a count of one. 0.39% of the sample is taken by the ten largest. The sample was naive CD4+ T cells from PBMCs. The cell subset or site label, as the study defines it: CD45RA+ positively selected. Receptors originate from a man aged 18 to 35 in good health. Some clones in this sample may be carry-over from other donors' samples.

The chain has TRBV11-2 and TRBJ2-5; 10 positions agree with TRBD1. CDR1 is SGHAT, CDR2 FQNNGV, per germline. After removal of 6 bases from V and 1 base from J, the junction contained 8 bases not matched to a gene. There are 16 residues in the CDR3. The CDR3 is CASRRPGQGTQETQYF. Written as DNA, the CDR3 is TGTGCCAGCAGAAGGCCGGGACAGGGGACCCAAGAGACCCAGTACTTC.

This chain connects TRBV6-4 to TRBJ2-7; D is perhaps TRBD2 (5 bases). The CDR3 totals 16 residues. Germline values: CDR1 MRHNA, CDR2 SNTAGT. V shed 0 bases and J shed 0 bases, with 12 bases lying between them. Here the CDR3 DNA reads TGTGCCAGCAGTGACTCTTGGACTGCCGACTCCTACGAGCAGTACTTC. It codes for CASSDSWTADSYEQYF.

The gene calls are TRBV28 and TRBJ2-2; D is uncertain. Germline V gene data show CDR1 as MDHEN and CDR2 as SYDVKM. The CDR3 is 12 residues long. V lost 7 bases and J 5 bases, leaving 8 bases between the germline ends. The CDR3 loop reads CASTRATGELFF. The CDR3 region has the DNA TGTGCCAGCACTCGGGCTACCGGGGAGCTGTTTTTT.

V and J are TRBV7-9 and TRBJ2-1; D may be TRBD1 or TRBD2 (6 bases each). CDR1 and CDR2 (germline): SEHNR, FQNEAQ (reference sequence). The V and J ends lost 8 bases and 2 bases respectively, with 13 bases between them. The CDR3 extends over 14 amino acids. The CDR3 here is CASLGGQAYNEQFF. CDR3 DNA sequence: TGTGCCAGCCTGGGGGGACAAGCCTACAATGAGCAGTTCTTC.

The chain employs TRBV7-3 and TRBJ1-1; D perhaps matches TRBD1 (5 bases). Germline CDR1 SGHTA, CDR2 FQGTGA. This CDR3 region has 16 residues. V lost 1 base, J lost 0 bases, and 12 bases lay in between. The CDR3: CASSLIPGPMNTEAFF. The CDR3 nucleotides read TGTGCCAGCAGCTTAATCCCAGGGCCTATGAACACTGAAGCTTTCTTT.

The chain carries TRBV7-9 and TRBJ1-1; D is perhaps TRBD1 (6 bases). The V end lost 5 bases, the J end lost 1 base, and 17 bases lay between the germline ends. Germline-derived CDR1 and CDR2 are SEHNR and FQNEAQ (reference sequence). This CDR3 contains 16 residues. CDR3: CASSPTWTAGNTEAFF. DNA of the CDR3: TGTGCCAGCAGCCCAACCTGGACAGCGGGGAACACTGAAGCTTTCTTT.

The DNA for the CDR3 is TGTGCCAGCAGCGCGGGAGGCAGTACCGGGGAGCTGTTTTTT. Translated: CASSAGGSTGELFF. The rearrangement uses TRBV7-2 and TRBJ2-2; TRBD2 matches 8 bases. Germline CDR1 reads SGHTA; CDR2 reads FQGNSA. The CDR3 is 14 amino acids. J gave up 5 bases and V 5 bases, and 4 bases lay outside the gene matches.

The genes are TRBV6-1 and TRBJ2-3; weak D call: TRBD2 (6 bases). Trimming pared 11 bases from V and 4 bases from J, leaving 19 bases between. CDR3 length: 14 residues. The V gene's germline CDR1 is MNHNS and CDR2 SASEGT. The CDR3 nucleotides are TGTGCCGTCCGGGGGACTTTAACCCCAGATACGCAGTATTTT. This translates into CAVRGTLTPDTQYF.

The rearrangement links TRBV2 to TRBJ2-1; D call uncertain. The V end lost 5 bases, the J end lost 4 bases, and 12 bases lay between the germline ends. CDR1 and CDR2 from the germline V gene are SNHLY and FYNNEI. The CDR3 runs to 14 residues. Written as DNA, the CDR3 is TGTGCCAGCAGTTTGGAACTAATTTACAATGAGCAGTTCTTC. Amino acids: CASSLELIYNEQFF.

This rearrangement joins TRBV2 to TRBJ1-2, with D unclear. CDR1 is SNHLY, CDR2 FYNNEI, per germline. Deletions cut 6 bases from V and 8 bases from J, with 22 bases between. The CDR3 contains 15 residues. The chain's CDR3 is CASRIPGPFLRGYTF. In DNA form, the CDR3 reads TGTGCCAGCAGGATACCGGGCCCCTTCCTGCGGGGCTACACCTTC.

This clone occurred once. V and J are TRBV5-6 and TRBJ1-2, with D possibly matching TRBD1 (5 bases). CDR1 is SGHDT, CDR2 YYEEEE, per germline. V was shortened by 2 bases and J by 3 bases, with 11 bases between the two germline ends. The CDR3 is made up of 14 amino acids. This chain's CDR3 is CASSFQGGDYGYTF. For the CDR3, the DNA is TGTGCCAGCAGCTTCCAGGGTGGGGACTATGGCTACACCTTC. Drawing the rest from reference TRBV5-6 and TRBJ1-2, the complete variable domain is DAGVTQSPTHLIKTRGQQVTLRCSPKSGHDTVSWYQQALGQGPQFIFQYYEEEERQRGNFPDRFSGHQFPNYSSELNVNALLLGDSALYLCASSFQGGDYGYTFGSGTRLTVV.

V gene TRBV5-1 combines with J gene TRBJ2-6, with unresolved D. Germline V gives CDR1 SGHRS, CDR2 YFSETQ. Trimming took 2 bases from V and 2 from J, leaving 8 bases between them. The CDR3 is 15 amino acids. As DNA, the CDR3 is TGCGCCAGCAGCTTCAGCCGGGCTGGGGCCAACGTCCTGACTTTC. Translation: CASSFSRAGANVLTF. Drawing the rest from reference TRBV5-1 and TRBJ2-6, the complete variable domain is KAGVTQTPRYLIKTRGQQVTLSCSPISGHRSVSWYQQTPGQGLQFLFEYFSETQRNKGNFPGRFSGRQFSNSRSEMNVSTLELGDSALYLCASSFSRAGANVLTFGAGSRLTVL.

This chain connects TRBV18 to TRBJ1-1; 8 bases agree with TRBD1. The germline V gene encodes CDR1 KGHSH and CDR2 LQKENI. The CDR3 has 15 residues. J gave up 1 base and V 4 bases, and 5 bases lay outside the gene matches. The CDR3 nucleotides are TGTGCCAGCTCACTAGGGACAGGATGGAACACTGAAGCTTTCTTT. Its protein is CASSLGTGWNTEAFF.

The V call is TRBV11-2, the J call TRBJ2-1; TRBD2 might be the D (6 bases). In germline, CDR1 is SGHAT, CDR2 FQNNGV. The CDR3 length is 16 residues. The V end lost 2 bases, the J end lost 2 bases, and 13 bases lay between the germline ends. The CDR3 is CASSLRRELPYNEQFF. The CDR3 nucleotides are TGTGCCAGCAGCTTAAGGCGGGAACTCCCCTACAATGAGCAGTTCTTC. Together with reference TRBV11-2 and TRBJ2-1, the CDR3 gives the full variable domain: EAGVAQSPRYKIIEKRQSVAFWCNPISGHATLYWYQQILGQGPKLLIQFQNNGVVDDSQLPKDRFSAERLKGVDSTLKIQPAKLEDSAVYLCASSLRRELPYNEQFFGPGTRLTVL.